Each of the 11 T cell receptor beta chains below was sequenced from the same sample in a study of cytomegalovirus exposure and HLA in healthy donors. PCR used 60 Vbeta primers and 13 Jbeta primers. Only in-frame clones appear in the TCRdb table, and some are missing; sequencing was by immunoSEQ multiplex PCR. The sample includes approximately 140,000 clones, around 77% of them seen just once. The sample comprised PBMCs. The receptor set was obtained from a man aged 18 to 29 in good health and CMV-seronegative.

This clone came up a few times. The V and J genes are TRBV9 and TRBJ1-5; 7 bases fit TRBD1. Germline assignment: CDR1 SGDLS and CDR2 YYNGEE. The J segment lost 4 bases and the V segment lost 0 bases, leaving 1 base of the junction unmatched. The CDR3 is 14 amino acids. The CDR3 here is CASSVEQGNQPQHF. DNA for the CDR3: TGTGCCAGCAGCGTAGAACAGGGGAATCAGCCCCAGCATTTT. Looking up the rest from reference TRBV9 and TRBJ1-5 gives the full variable domain: DSGVTQTPKHLITATGQRVTLRCSPRSGDLSVYWYQQSLDQGLQFLIQYYNGEERAKGNILERFSAQQFPDLHSELNLSSLELGDSALYFCASSVEQGNQPQHFGDGTRLSIL.

This sequence joins TRBV14 and TRBJ2-1; D ambiguous. Germline CDR1 is SGHDN and CDR2 is FVKESK. The CDR3 loop spans 12 amino acids. V lost 4 bases and J lost 4, with 5 bases in between. This CDR3 reads CASSPRYNEQFF. CDR3 in DNA: TGTGCCAGCAGCCCCAGGTACAATGAGCAGTTCTTC.

This rearrangement joins TRBV29-1 to TRBJ2-7, with 10 bases aligning to TRBD2. The germline V gene has CDR1 SQVTM and CDR2 ANQGSEA. The CDR3 sequence is 16 residues long. Trimming cost V 4 bases and J 6 bases; bases outside gene matches: 15. CDR3 sequence reads: CSVVRGTSDVGREQYF. CDR3 sequence (DNA): TGCAGCGTTGTACGCGGGACTAGCGACGTTGGGCGCGAGCAGTACTTC.

The chain is built from TRBV29-1 and TRBJ1-4, with D possibly being TRBD1 (6 bases). The V and J ends lost 7 bases and 7 bases respectively, with 19 bases between them. The germline V gene encodes CDR1 SQVTM and CDR2 ANQGSEA. The CDR3 has 14 amino acids. The CDR3 reads CSAVVAGAPEKLFF. CDR3 DNA: TGCAGCGCCGTGGTAGCGGGGGCGCCTGAAAAACTGTTTTTT.

This rearrangement joins TRBV30 to TRBJ1-6; no clear D gene. Germline CDR1 and CDR2: GTSNPN and SVGIG (reference sequence). This CDR3 region has 12 residues. V was cut by 2 bases and J by 5 bases, with 4 bases left in between. CDR3 sequence reads: CAWSTNNSPLHF. The CDR3 region has the DNA TGTGCCTGGAGTACTAATAATTCACCCCTCCACTTT.

This chain connects TRBV9 to TRBJ1-2, with unresolved D. In germline, CDR1 is SGDLS, CDR2 YYNGEE. The CDR3 loop spans 14 amino acids. The V gene lost 0 bases and the J gene lost 3 bases, with 9 bases spanning the gap. The CDR3 reads CASSVGPFDYGYTF. CDR3 sequence (DNA): TGTGCCAGCAGCGTAGGTCCTTTTGACTATGGCTACACCTTC.

V and J are TRBV7-8 and TRBJ1-5; D is perhaps TRBD1 (5 bases). Germline CDR1 reads SGHVS; CDR2 reads FQNEAQ. The germline V and J ends were trimmed by 5 bases and 2 bases, with 16 bases remaining between them. This CDR3 comprises 16 residues. This chain's CDR3 is CASSPVRQWGNQPQHF. The CDR3 bases are TGTGCCAGCAGCCCCGTAAGACAGTGGGGCAATCAGCCCCAGCATTTT.

This chain connects TRBV30 to TRBJ1-6; the match to TRBD1 covers 7 bases. The germline gives CDR1 GTSNPN, CDR2 SVGIG (reference sequence). The CDR3 extends over 16 amino acids. V trimming: 4 bases; J trimming: 8 bases; junction bases outside the gene matches: 14. This chain's CDR3 is CAWKPGWAGGDSPLHF. The DNA of the CDR3 is TGTGCCTGGAAACCCGGTTGGGCAGGGGGTGATTCACCCCTCCACTTT.

J is TRBJ1-1 and V is TRBV7-9; D remains ambiguous. Germline V CDR1 and CDR2: SEHNR, FQNEAQ (reference sequence). The ends were cut back, 5 bases at V and 1 base at J, with 11 bases in the middle. The CDR3 is 14 amino acids. This CDR3 reads CASSLGRTNTEAFF. CDR3 coding DNA: TGTGCCAGCAGCCTGGGGAGGACGAACACTGAAGCTTTCTTT.

This chain links TRBV27 with TRBJ2-3, with D perhaps TRBD2 (5 bases). Germline values: CDR1 MNHEY, CDR2 SMNVEV (reference sequence). CDR3 length equals 16 residues. Trimming took off 2 bases at V and 2 bases at J, with 14 bases between the two ends. The CDR3 is CASSLTNWEYTDTQYF. In DNA, the CDR3 is TGTGCCAGCAGTTTAACGAATTGGGAGTACACAGATACGCAGTATTTT.

The V gene is TRBV7-6, the J gene TRBJ2-2; perhaps TRBD2 as D (5 bases). The germline gives CDR1 SGHVS, CDR2 FNYEAQ. CDR3 length equals 15 residues. The V end was cut by 0 bases, the J end by 4 bases, with 9 bases between. The CDR3 bases are TGTGCCAGCAGCTTAGCGGTCGGGGTCACCGGGGAGCTGTTTTTT. Protein product: CASSLAVGVTGELFF.